This T cell receptor beta chain was retrieved from a study of T cell changes during pregnancy in multiple sclerosis. Profiled with immunoSEQ multiplex PCR; TCRdb holds only in-frame clones, not every one. The table has 30,000 to 40,000 clones, about 94% seen once. The CDR3 spans 12 residues. Deletions cut 6 bases from V and 1 base from J, with 10 bases between. From germline, CDR1 is SQVTM and CDR2 ANQGSEA. Sequences were derived from CD4+ T cells from peripheral blood mononuclear cells, sampled in the second trimester of pregnancy. The gene calls are TRBV29-1 and TRBJ2-7, with TRBD1 as a possible D gene (6 bases). This clonotype was obtained from a female donor with multiple sclerosis, enrolled in a pregnancy study. CDR3 sequence reads: CSVVGQSYEQYF. The DNA for the CDR3 is TGCAGCGTAGTTGGACAGTCCTACGAGCAGTACTTC.